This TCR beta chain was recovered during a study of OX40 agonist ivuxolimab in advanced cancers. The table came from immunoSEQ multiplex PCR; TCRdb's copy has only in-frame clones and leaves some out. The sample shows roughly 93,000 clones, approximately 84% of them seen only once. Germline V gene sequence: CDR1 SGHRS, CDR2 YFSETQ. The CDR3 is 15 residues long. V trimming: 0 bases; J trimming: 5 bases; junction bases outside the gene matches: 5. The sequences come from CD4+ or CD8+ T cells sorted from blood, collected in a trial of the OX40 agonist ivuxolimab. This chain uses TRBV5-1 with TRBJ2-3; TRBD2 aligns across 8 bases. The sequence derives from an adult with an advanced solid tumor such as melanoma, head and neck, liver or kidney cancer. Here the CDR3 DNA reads TGCGCCAGCAGCTTGGCGGCGGGGGGTGTAGATACGCAGTATTTT. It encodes CASSLAAGGVDTQYF.